These T cell receptor beta chains were read from a single sample in a study of radiotherapy plus CTLA-4 blockade in lung cancer. Sequencing used immunoSEQ multiplex PCR; TCRdb keeps in-frame clones, though not all of them. The sample lists more than 90,000 clones; around nine tenths were seen once. The source was peripheral blood, collected from a patient treated with radiotherapy plus ipilimumab. All receptors derive from a human donor with non-small cell lung cancer that progressed on radiotherapy plus ipilimumab. Each CDR3 is given with its conserved first and last residue. The D gene is left open where the match is weak. The size field is filled for only some rows; it gives once, few, many or a size class.

clone size: -
J gene: TRBJ1-2
D gene: -
V gene: TRBV5-1
CDR3 protein: CASTTGAGGYTF
CDR3 DNA: TGCGCCAGCACAACGGGGGCAGGAGGCTACACCTTC

clone size: -
J gene: TRBJ2-5
D gene: TRBD2
V gene: TRBV7-2
CDR3 protein: CASSLVRLAGYPETQYF
CDR3 DNA: TGTGCCAGCAGCTTAGTTCGGCTAGCGGGATATCCAGAGACCCAGTACTTC

clone size: -
J gene: TRBJ2-2
D gene: -
V gene: TRBV19
CDR3 protein: CASSAQPTRQTNTGELFF
CDR3 DNA: TGTGCCAGTAGTGCCCAACCAACCCGACAAACGAACACCGGGGAGCTGTTTTTT

clone size: -
J gene: TRBJ2-7
D gene: TRBD2
V gene: TRBV10-2
CDR3 protein: CASRSFGLAGEQYF
CDR3 DNA: TGCGCCAGCAGATCTTTTGGACTAGCGGGAGAGCAGTACTTC

clone size: -
J gene: TRBJ1-2
D gene: -
V gene: TRBV6-6
CDR3 protein: CACSETNYGYTF
CDR3 DNA: TGTGCCTGCAGTGAGACTAACTATGGCTACACCTTC

clone size: -
J gene: TRBJ2-3
D gene: TRBD2
V gene: TRBV5-1
CDR3 protein: CASSLGLAGVSWTDTQYF
CDR3 DNA: TGCGCCAGCAGCTTGGGACTAGCGGGAGTCTCTTGGACAGATACGCAGTATTTT

clone size: -
J gene: TRBJ1-1
D gene: -
V gene: TRBV9
CDR3 protein: CASSVVPGMNTEAFF
CDR3 DNA: TGTGCCAGCAGCGTAGTCCCAGGGATGAACACTGAAGCTTTCTTT

clone size: -
J gene: TRBJ2-1
D gene: TRBD2
V gene: TRBV15
CDR3 protein: CATGMDGGSYNEQFF
CDR3 DNA: TGTGCCACCGGGATGGACGGCGGGAGTTACAATGAGCAGTTCTTC

clone size: -
J gene: TRBJ1-5
D gene: TRBD1
V gene: TRBV2
CDR3 protein: CASSTSGQGNQPQHF
CDR3 DNA: TGTGCCAGCAGTACGAGCGGACAGGGCAATCAGCCCCAGCATTTT

clone size: -
J gene: TRBJ2-1
D gene: -
V gene: TRBV18
CDR3 protein: CASSPPPPLPRNEQFF
CDR3 DNA: TGTGCCAGCTCACCACCGCCGCCCCTCCCAAGGAATGAGCAGTTCTTC

clone size: once
J gene: TRBJ1-5
D gene: -
V gene: TRBV2
CDR3 protein: CASSDVSDYQPQHF
CDR3 DNA: TGTGCCAGCAGTGATGTCTCAGATTATCAGCCCCAGCATTTT

clone size: -
J gene: TRBJ2-5
D gene: TRBD2
V gene: TRBV5-6
CDR3 protein: CASSLVSWRAGDETQYF
CDR3 DNA: TGTGCCAGCAGCTTGGTTTCCTGGAGAGCGGGAGATGAGACCCAGTACTTC

clone size: -
J gene: TRBJ2-2
D gene: TRBD2
V gene: TRBV9
CDR3 protein: CASSVTSGATGELFF
CDR3 DNA: TGTGCCAGCAGCGTAACCAGCGGGGCAACCGGGGAGCTGTTTTTT

clone size: few
J gene: TRBJ1-3
D gene: -
V gene: TRBV30
CDR3 protein: CASRFGAGNTIYF
CDR3 DNA: TGTGCCTCCAGATTCGGCGCTGGAAACACCATATATTTT

clone size: -
J gene: TRBJ2-7
D gene: TRBD2
V gene: TRBV4-2
CDR3 protein: CASSQEVGGSSEQYF
CDR3 DNA: TGTGCCAGCAGCCAAGAGGTGGGCGGGAGTAGTGAGCAGTACTTC

clone size: -
J gene: TRBJ2-2
D gene: -
V gene: TRBV4-2
CDR3 protein: CASSQDLRRENTGELFF
CDR3 DNA: TGTGCCAGCAGCCAAGATCTCCGGCGGGAGAACACCGGGGAGCTGTTTTTT

clone size: -
J gene: TRBJ2-7
D gene: TRBD1
V gene: TRBV5-4
CDR3 protein: CASSFNRDRVHEQYF
CDR3 DNA: TGTGCCAGCAGCTTTAACCGGGACAGGGTCCACGAGCAGTACTTC

clone size: -
J gene: TRBJ2-7
D gene: TRBD2
V gene: TRBV7-2
CDR3 protein: CASRRGTSPYEQYF
CDR3 DNA: TGTGCCAGCCGCCGCGGGACTAGTCCCTACGAGCAGTACTTC

clone size: -
J gene: TRBJ2-4
D gene: -
V gene: TRBV6-1
CDR3 protein: CASRGGGTQENIQYF
CDR3 DNA: TGTGCCAGCAGAGGAGGGGGGACACAGGAAAACATTCAGTACTTC

clone size: -
J gene: TRBJ1-4
D gene: -
V gene: TRBV5-1
CDR3 protein: CASSLDLGDPNEKLFF
CDR3 DNA: TGCGCCAGCAGCTTGGATTTGGGCGACCCTAATGAAAAACTGTTTTTT

clone size: -
J gene: TRBJ2-7
D gene: TRBD2
V gene: TRBV18
CDR3 protein: CASSRTIKVGLAGEIAYEQYF
CDR3 DNA: TGTGCCAGCTCACGTACTATTAAGGTGGGACTAGCGGGAGAGATCGCCTACGAGCAGTACTTC

clone size: -
J gene: TRBJ2-5
D gene: -
V gene: TRBV11-3
CDR3 protein: CASSSLVETQYF
CDR3 DNA: TGTGCCAGCAGCTCTCTCGTCGAGACCCAGTACTTC

clone size: -
J gene: TRBJ1-2
D gene: -
V gene: TRBV18
CDR3 protein: CASSPTRDIWGYTF
CDR3 DNA: TGTGCCAGCTCCCCGACCCGGGACATTTGGGGCTACACCTTC

clone size: -
J gene: TRBJ2-7
D gene: TRBD2
V gene: TRBV6-6
CDR3 protein: CASSYTRTSYEQYF
CDR3 DNA: TGTGCCAGCAGTTACACTAGGACTAGCTACGAGCAGTACTTC

clone size: -
J gene: TRBJ1-1
D gene: -
V gene: TRBV11-3
CDR3 protein: CASSLVSNTEAFF
CDR3 DNA: TGTGCCAGCAGCTTAGTCTCGAACACTGAAGCTTTCTTT

clone size: -
J gene: TRBJ2-5
D gene: TRBD2
V gene: TRBV5-1
CDR3 protein: CASSGGLQETQYF
CDR3 DNA: TGCGCCAGCAGCGGGGGACTACAAGAGACCCAGTACTTC

clone size: few
J gene: TRBJ2-2
D gene: -
V gene: TRBV6-6
CDR3 protein: CAISGIRTGELFF
CDR3 DNA: TGTGCCATCTCAGGGATTCGGACCGGGGAGCTGTTTTTT

clone size: once
J gene: TRBJ2-1
D gene: -
V gene: TRBV6-6
CDR3 protein: CASSRTDQNEQFF
CDR3 DNA: TGTGCCAGCAGTCGGACAGACCAAAATGAGCAGTTCTTC

clone size: -
J gene: TRBJ2-5
D gene: -
V gene: TRBV10-2
CDR3 protein: CASSLQGNQETQYF
CDR3 DNA: TGCGCCAGCAGTTTACAGGGAAACCAAGAGACCCAGTACTTC

clone size: once
J gene: TRBJ1-1
D gene: TRBD1
V gene: TRBV29-1
CDR3 protein: CSPDRGSEAFF
CDR3 DNA: TGCAGCCCGGACAGGGGCTCTGAAGCTTTCTTT

clone size: -
J gene: TRBJ2-7
D gene: -
V gene: TRBV6-5
CDR3 protein: CASSYKRTYEQYF
CDR3 DNA: TGTGCCAGCAGTTACAAGCGGACCTACGAGCAGTACTTC

clone size: -
J gene: TRBJ2-7
D gene: TRBD1
V gene: TRBV10-3
CDR3 protein: CAISEGTVPWEQYF
CDR3 DNA: TGTGCCATCAGTGAAGGGACAGTCCCTTGGGAGCAGTACTTC

clone size: -
J gene: TRBJ2-2
D gene: -
V gene: TRBV15
CDR3 protein: CATSRDLVSGELFF
CDR3 DNA: TGTGCCACCAGCAGAGACTTGGTGTCCGGGGAGCTGTTTTTT

clone size: -
J gene: TRBJ2-3
D gene: -
V gene: TRBV7-9
CDR3 protein: CASGTDTQYF
CDR3 DNA: TGTGCCAGCGGCACAGATACGCAGTATTTT

clone size: few
J gene: TRBJ1-3
D gene: -
V gene: TRBV6-1
CDR3 protein: CASSEGHGNTIYF
CDR3 DNA: TGTGCCAGCAGTGAAGGGCATGGAAACACCATATATTTT

clone size: -
J gene: TRBJ2-7
D gene: -
V gene: TRBV19
CDR3 protein: CASGTLNSYEQYF
CDR3 DNA: TGTGCCAGCGGGACACTTAACTCCTACGAGCAGTACTTC

clone size: once
J gene: TRBJ2-1
D gene: TRBD2
V gene: TRBV5-1
CDR3 protein: CASSLSLAGVNEQFF
CDR3 DNA: TGCGCCAGCAGCTTGAGTCTAGCGGGAGTCAATGAGCAGTTCTTC

clone size: few
J gene: TRBJ2-5
D gene: TRBD2
V gene: TRBV5-1
CDR3 protein: CASSLQGLAGVETQYF
CDR3 DNA: TGCGCCAGCAGCTTACAGGGACTAGCGGGAGTTGAGACCCAGTACTTC

clone size: medium-sized
J gene: TRBJ1-4
D gene: -
V gene: TRBV2
CDR3 protein: CASSEWAGTNEKLFF
CDR3 DNA: TGTGCCAGCAGTGAATGGGCAGGAACTAATGAAAAACTGTTTTTT

clone size: -
J gene: TRBJ2-2
D gene: TRBD2
V gene: TRBV6-6
CDR3 protein: CATDGGGSGELFF
CDR3 DNA: TGTGCCACCGACGGCGGGGGATCTGGGGAGCTGTTTTTT

clone size: once
J gene: TRBJ1-4
D gene: -
V gene: TRBV23-1
CDR3 protein: CASSQPPAGPITNEKLFF
CDR3 DNA: TGCGCCAGCAGTCAACCCCCGGCGGGGCCGATCACTAATGAAAAACTGTTTTTT

clone size: -
J gene: TRBJ2-6
D gene: -
V gene: TRBV6-6
CDR3 protein: CASCLPTASGANVLTF
CDR3 DNA: TGTGCCAGTTGCCTTCCGACAGCCTCTGGGGCCAACGTCCTGACTTTC